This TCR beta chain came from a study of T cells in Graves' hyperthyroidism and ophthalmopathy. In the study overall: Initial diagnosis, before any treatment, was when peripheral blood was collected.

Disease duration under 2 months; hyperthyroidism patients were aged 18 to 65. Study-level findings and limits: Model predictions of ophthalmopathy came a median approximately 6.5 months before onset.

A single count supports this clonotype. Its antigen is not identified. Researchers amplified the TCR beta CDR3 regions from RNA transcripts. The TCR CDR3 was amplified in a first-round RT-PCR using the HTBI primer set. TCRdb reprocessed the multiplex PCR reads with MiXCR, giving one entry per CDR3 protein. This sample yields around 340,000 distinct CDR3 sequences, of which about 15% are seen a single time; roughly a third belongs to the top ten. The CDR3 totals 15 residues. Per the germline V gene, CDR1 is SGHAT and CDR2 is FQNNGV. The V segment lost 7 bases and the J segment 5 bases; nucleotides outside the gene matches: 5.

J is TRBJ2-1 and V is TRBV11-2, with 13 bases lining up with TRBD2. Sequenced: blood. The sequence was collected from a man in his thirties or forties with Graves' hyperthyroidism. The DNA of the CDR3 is TGTGCCAGCAACCCCGGGACTAGCGGGGACAATGAGCAGTTCTTC. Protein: CASNPGTSGDNEQFF.